The rows below give T cell receptor beta chains drawn from one sample of a study of OX40 agonist ivuxolimab in advanced cancers. Sequencing used immunoSEQ multiplex PCR; TCRdb keeps in-frame clones, though not all of them. The sample lists roughly 30,000 clones, about 93% occurring once. Source: CD4+ or CD8+ T cells sorted from blood, taken in a trial of the OX40 agonist ivuxolimab. These receptors all come from an adult with an advanced solid tumor such as melanoma, head and neck, liver or kidney cancer. Both conserved end residues are part of each CDR3. The order of the fields is J gene, V gene, clone size, D gene, CDR3 protein, CDR3 DNA. D genes are given only for firm matches. Clone size is stated in some rows and not others, as once, few, many or a class when expanded.

J gene: TRBJ1-5; V gene: TRBV19; clone size: NA; D gene: NA; CDR3 protein: CASSIVKREDFNQPQHF; CDR3 DNA: TGTGCCAGTAGTATAGTGAAGAGGGAAGACTTCAATCAGCCCCAGCATTTT
J gene: TRBJ2-5; V gene: TRBV27; clone size: NA; D gene: TRBD2; CDR3 protein: CASSLGGAYQETQYF; CDR3 DNA: TGTGCCAGCAGCCTCGGGGGGGCATACCAAGAGACCCAGTACTTC
J gene: TRBJ1-2; V gene: TRBV5-6; clone size: once; D gene: NA; CDR3 protein: CASSLELPYGYTF; CDR3 DNA: TGTGCCAGCAGCTTGGAGTTACCCTATGGCTACACCTTC
J gene: TRBJ1-1; V gene: TRBV7-2; clone size: once; D gene: NA; CDR3 protein: CASSSSTGSHTEAFF; CDR3 DNA: TGTGCCAGCAGCTCTTCCACAGGGAGTCACACTGAAGCTTTCTTT
J gene: TRBJ1-1; V gene: TRBV7-6; clone size: NA; D gene: TRBD1; CDR3 protein: CASSLGAGGPEAFF; CDR3 DNA: TGTGCCAGCAGCTTAGGAGCAGGGGGCCCTGAAGCTTTCTTT
J gene: TRBJ2-7; V gene: TRBV19; clone size: NA; D gene: TRBD2; CDR3 protein: CASSSGTSGDFWSYEQYF; CDR3 DNA: TGTGCCAGTAGTTCCGGGACTAGCGGGGATTTTTGGTCCTACGAGCAGTACTTC
J gene: TRBJ1-1; V gene: TRBV30; clone size: NA; D gene: NA; CDR3 protein: CAWILKAAPEAFF; CDR3 DNA: TGTGCCTGGATCTTGAAAGCAGCTCCTGAAGCTTTCTTT
J gene: TRBJ2-5; V gene: TRBV4-1; clone size: NA; D gene: NA; CDR3 protein: CASSQIGQPQETQYF; CDR3 DNA: TGCGCCAGCAGCCAAATAGGACAGCCACAAGAGACCCAGTACTTC
J gene: TRBJ1-5; V gene: TRBV2; clone size: NA; D gene: NA; CDR3 protein: CASNLGNQPQHF; CDR3 DNA: TGTGCCAGCAATCTGGGGAATCAGCCCCAGCATTTT
J gene: TRBJ1-4; V gene: TRBV4-3; clone size: NA; D gene: NA; CDR3 protein: CASSQPGPSEKLFF; CDR3 DNA: TGCGCCAGCAGCCAACCCGGGCCAAGTGAAAAACTGTTTTTT
J gene: TRBJ2-1; V gene: TRBV15; clone size: NA; D gene: NA; CDR3 protein: CATRGGAFREQFF; CDR3 DNA: TGTGCCACCAGAGGGGGGGCCTTCCGTGAGCAGTTCTTC
J gene: TRBJ1-2; V gene: TRBV5-4; clone size: NA; D gene: TRBD1; CDR3 protein: CASSGGGQGINYGYTF; CDR3 DNA: TGTGCCAGCAGCGGCGGGGGACAGGGGATTAACTATGGCTACACCTTC
J gene: TRBJ2-2; V gene: TRBV19; clone size: NA; D gene: NA; CDR3 protein: CASSGREGPGELFF; CDR3 DNA: TGTGCCAGTAGTGGTCGAGAGGGTCCCGGGGAGCTGTTTTTT
J gene: TRBJ2-1; V gene: TRBV6-4; clone size: NA; D gene: NA; CDR3 protein: CASSESGSHEQFF; CDR3 DNA: TGTGCCAGCAGTGAAAGTGGTTCCCATGAGCAGTTCTTC
J gene: TRBJ2-1; V gene: TRBV7-9; clone size: NA; D gene: TRBD2; CDR3 protein: CASSLGSGSNEQFF; CDR3 DNA: TGTGCCAGCAGCTTAGGTAGCGGGAGCAATGAGCAGTTCTTC
J gene: TRBJ2-7; V gene: TRBV9; clone size: NA; D gene: NA; CDR3 protein: CASSVGPSYEQYF; CDR3 DNA: TGTGCCAGCAGCGTCGGTCCCTCCTACGAGCAGTACTTC
J gene: TRBJ2-7; V gene: TRBV11-1; clone size: NA; D gene: TRBD2; CDR3 protein: CASSFGAGLSSYEQYF; CDR3 DNA: TGTGCCAGCAGCTTTGGGGCGGGACTAAGTTCCTACGAGCAGTACTTC
J gene: TRBJ2-5; V gene: TRBV15; clone size: NA; D gene: TRBD2; CDR3 protein: CATSRPGGTSGGGLQETQYF; CDR3 DNA: TGTGCCACCAGCAGACCAGGAGGGACTAGCGGGGGAGGGCTTCAAGAGACCCAGTACTTC
J gene: TRBJ2-3; V gene: TRBV7-3; clone size: NA; D gene: NA; CDR3 protein: CASSSGVGRGTDTQYF; CDR3 DNA: TGTGCCAGCAGCTCGGGAGTAGGCAGGGGAACAGATACGCAGTATTTT
J gene: TRBJ2-7; V gene: TRBV9; clone size: NA; D gene: TRBD1; CDR3 protein: CASSDNRQGEKYF; CDR3 DNA: TGTGCCAGCAGCGATAACAGACAGGGGGAAAAGTACTTC
J gene: TRBJ2-1; V gene: TRBV28; clone size: NA; D gene: TRBD1; CDR3 protein: CASSSRQGAFNEQFF; CDR3 DNA: TGTGCCAGCAGTTCAAGACAGGGGGCCTTCAATGAGCAGTTCTTC
J gene: TRBJ2-5; V gene: TRBV10-3; clone size: once; D gene: NA; CDR3 protein: CAIEGRGVGGEETQYF; CDR3 DNA: TGTGCCATCGAAGGCCGGGGGGTTGGGGGCGAAGAGACCCAGTACTTC
J gene: TRBJ2-7; V gene: TRBV10-3; clone size: NA; D gene: NA; CDR3 protein: CAISLRDMSSYEQYF; CDR3 DNA: TGTGCCATCAGTCTCCGGGACATGAGCTCCTACGAGCAGTACTTC
J gene: TRBJ2-7; V gene: TRBV27; clone size: NA; D gene: NA; CDR3 protein: CASSLGTRPGEQYF; CDR3 DNA: TGTGCCAGCAGTTTAGGGACTCGACCGGGGGAGCAGTACTTC
J gene: TRBJ2-7; V gene: TRBV19; clone size: NA; D gene: TRBD2; CDR3 protein: CASSTSGGYEQYF; CDR3 DNA: TGTGCCAGTAGTACTAGCGGGGGCTACGAGCAGTACTTC
J gene: TRBJ1-2; V gene: TRBV7-9; clone size: NA; D gene: TRBD1; CDR3 protein: CASSPGQTYGYTF; CDR3 DNA: TGTGCCAGCAGCCCGGGACAGACCTATGGCTACACCTTC
J gene: TRBJ1-3; V gene: TRBV7-2; clone size: NA; D gene: NA; CDR3 protein: CASSLGPNSGNTIYF; CDR3 DNA: TGTGCCAGCAGCTTAGGGCCCAACTCTGGAAACACCATATATTTT
J gene: TRBJ2-1; V gene: TRBV15; clone size: few; D gene: TRBD1; CDR3 protein: CATSRTRRDSYNEQFF; CDR3 DNA: TGTGCCACCAGCAGAACCCGCCGGGACAGTTACAATGAGCAGTTCTTC
J gene: TRBJ1-5; V gene: TRBV5-6; clone size: NA; D gene: NA; CDR3 protein: CASSLGGYSNQPQHF; CDR3 DNA: TGTGCCAGCAGCTTGGGGGGCTATAGCAATCAGCCCCAGCATTTT
J gene: TRBJ1-1; V gene: TRBV5-1; clone size: NA; D gene: NA; CDR3 protein: CASSLGQHVNTEAFF; CDR3 DNA: TGCGCCAGCAGCTTGGGACAGCATGTGAACACTGAAGCTTTCTTT
J gene: TRBJ1-4; V gene: TRBV25-1; clone size: NA; D gene: TRBD1; CDR3 protein: CASSGGQGAATNEKLFF; CDR3 DNA: TGTGCCAGCAGTGGGGGTCAGGGGGCAGCAACTAATGAAAAACTGTTTTTT
J gene: TRBJ2-7; V gene: TRBV12-5; clone size: NA; D gene: TRBD1; CDR3 protein: CASGLTGAYEQYF; CDR3 DNA: TGTGCTAGTGGTTTGACAGGGGCATACGAGCAGTACTTC
J gene: TRBJ1-5; V gene: TRBV19; clone size: NA; D gene: NA; CDR3 protein: CASSIPGFQPQHF; CDR3 DNA: TGTGCCAGTAGTATCCCAGGGTTTCAGCCCCAGCATTTT
J gene: TRBJ1-2; V gene: TRBV9; clone size: NA; D gene: NA; CDR3 protein: CASSVVTGGAYGYTF; CDR3 DNA: TGTGCCAGCAGCGTAGTAACCGGGGGTGCCTATGGCTACACCTTC
J gene: TRBJ2-3; V gene: TRBV27; clone size: NA; D gene: NA; CDR3 protein: CATRQAGTDTQYF; CDR3 DNA: TGTGCCACCAGACAGGCGGGAACAGATACGCAGTATTTT
J gene: TRBJ2-5; V gene: TRBV4-1; clone size: NA; D gene: NA; CDR3 protein: CASSQAGTQETQYF; CDR3 DNA: TGCGCCAGCAGCCAAGCGGGGACTCAAGAGACCCAGTACTTC
J gene: TRBJ2-7; V gene: TRBV2; clone size: NA; D gene: NA; CDR3 protein: CASSEVWGREQYF; CDR3 DNA: TGTGCCAGCAGTGAAGTCTGGGGGAGGGAGCAGTACTTC
J gene: TRBJ1-2; V gene: TRBV27; clone size: NA; D gene: NA; CDR3 protein: CASSFILGYGYTF; CDR3 DNA: TGTGCCAGCAGTTTTATACTAGGCTATGGCTACACCTTC
J gene: TRBJ2-1; V gene: TRBV6-5; clone size: NA; D gene: TRBD2; CDR3 protein: CASSLAGGNEQFF; CDR3 DNA: TGTGCCAGCAGTCTAGCGGGGGGCAATGAGCAGTTCTTC
J gene: TRBJ2-2; V gene: TRBV4-1; clone size: NA; D gene: TRBD1; CDR3 protein: CASSPRQGGSGELFF; CDR3 DNA: TGCGCCAGCAGCCCTCGACAGGGTGGATCCGGGGAGCTGTTTTTT
J gene: TRBJ2-1; V gene: TRBV9; clone size: NA; D gene: NA; CDR3 protein: CASSVGGWGEVSYNEQFF; CDR3 DNA: TGTGCCAGCAGCGTAGGAGGTTGGGGGGAAGTCAGCTACAATGAGCAGTTCTTC
J gene: TRBJ2-1; V gene: TRBV29-1; clone size: NA; D gene: NA; CDR3 protein: CSVERGSNNEQFF; CDR3 DNA: TGCAGCGTTGAACGGGGATCGAACAATGAGCAGTTCTTC
J gene: TRBJ1-5; V gene: TRBV30; clone size: few; D gene: NA; CDR3 protein: CAWTTGFQPQHF; CDR3 DNA: TGTGCCTGGACCACAGGGTTTCAGCCCCAGCATTTT
J gene: TRBJ2-5; V gene: TRBV5-4; clone size: NA; D gene: TRBD1; CDR3 protein: CASSAGQERETQYF; CDR3 DNA: TGTGCCAGCAGCGCGGGACAGGAGCGGGAGACCCAGTACTTC
J gene: TRBJ1-5; V gene: TRBV9; clone size: NA; D gene: NA; CDR3 protein: CASSVDGGSWMMTYSNQPQHF; CDR3 DNA: TGTGCCAGCAGCGTAGATGGAGGGTCTTGGATGATGACTTATAGCAATCAGCCCCAGCATTTT